The rows below give T cell receptor beta chains drawn from one sample of a study of human T cells and chemical hapten exposure. TCRdb passed the RACE reads through MiXCR, listing each CDR3 protein once. This sample has just over 350,000 distinct CDR3 sequences, with about 6% found just once. This sample comprised whole blood, obtained in connection with sensitization to the hapten diphenylcyclopropenone (DPC). The receptors shown here come from a woman between 18 and 30 years old with alopecia areata. Some clones in this sample may be carry-over from other donors' samples. CDR3s include the opening cysteine and the closing phenylalanine or tryptophan. Each record gives: V gene, J gene, clone size, D gene, CDR3 DNA, CDR3 protein. The D gene is left open where the match is weak. A row's size may be missing; if present it is once, few, many or a size class.

TRBV20-1,TRBJ2-7,NA,TRBD2,TGCAGTGCTCAGCGGGGGGGACTTTACGAGCAGTACTTC,CSAQRGGLYEQYF
TRBV6-2/TRBV6-3,TRBJ2-2,NA,NA,TGTGCCAGCAACAAGGGCGTTTGGGGCGGGGAGCTGTTTTTT,CASNKGVWGGELFF
TRBV3-1,TRBJ1-2,few,NA,TGTGCCAGCAGCCAAGACCGACAGGCCTACTATGGCTACACCTTC,CASSQDRQAYYGYTF
TRBV28,TRBJ1-6,many,TRBD1,TGTGCCAGCAGGCTACAGGGGGCGGGTTCACCCCTCCACTTT,CASRLQGAGSPLHF
TRBV7-2,TRBJ2-7,many,NA,TGTGCCAGCAGCTTAAATATGGTACAGCCCTACGAGCAGTACTTC,CASSLNMVQPYEQYF
TRBV6-2/TRBV6-3,TRBJ1-1,many,NA,TGTGCCAGCAGTTACTTCGGCAGTCAAGCTTTCTTT,CASSYFGSQAFF
TRBV6-2/TRBV6-3,TRBJ1-2,few,TRBD1,TGTGCCAGCAGTTACGACAGGGAGTTTCCTAACTATGGCTACACCTTC,CASSYDREFPNYGYTF
TRBV7-9,TRBJ2-3,NA,NA,TGTGCCAGCAGCCCCCAGAACAGGGTCGGGACAGATACGCAGTATTTT,CASSPQNRVGTDTQYF
TRBV7-2,TRBJ1-4,few,NA,TGTGCCAGCAGCTTAGGACCGACTGCAACTAATGAAAAACTGTTTTTT,CASSLGPTATNEKLFF
TRBV14,TRBJ1-6,many,NA,TGTGCCAGCAGCCAGAATGGCCTATCCTATAATTCACCCCTCCACTTT,CASSQNGLSYNSPLHF
TRBV2,TRBJ2-6,few,TRBD1,TGTGCCAGCAGTGAAGCTTGGGACAGAGTTTTCTCTGGGGCCAACGTCCTGACTTTC,CASSEAWDRVFSGANVLTF
TRBV20-1,TRBJ1-6,many,TRBD1,TGCAGTGTTAAACAGGGGGGCCCCTATAATTCACCCCTCCACTTT,CSVKQGGPYNSPLHF
TRBV12-3/TRBV12-4,TRBJ2-1,few,NA,TGTGCCAGCAGTTTAGCCTGGGGAAATGAGCAGTTCTTC,CASSLAWGNEQFF
TRBV4-3,TRBJ2-7,NA,TRBD1,TGCGCCAGCAGCCAAGATCCCCCCGGCAGGGGGTACGAGCAGTACTTC,CASSQDPPGRGYEQYF
TRBV7-6,TRBJ2-7,NA,NA,TGTGCCAGCAGCTTATCCCGAAACTACGAGCAGTACTTC,CASSLSRNYEQYF
TRBV6-5,TRBJ1-1,few,TRBD1,TGTGCCAGCAGTTCACAGGGGATTGAAGCTTTCTTT,CASSSQGIEAFF
TRBV6-5,TRBJ1-5,many,NA,TGTGCCAGCAGTCCGGGGGATGGCAATCAGCCCCAGCATTTT,CASSPGDGNQPQHF
TRBV6-2/TRBV6-3,TRBJ2-3,many,NA,TGTGCCAGCAGTTACGGGGGGGGGCCGGATACGCAGTATTTT,CASSYGGGPDTQYF
TRBV10-3,TRBJ1-1,many,NA,TGTGCCATCAGTGGGGCTTACACTGAAGCTTTCTTT,CAISGAYTEAFF
TRBV20-1,TRBJ1-5,NA,NA,TGCAGTGCTAGGACGGTAGGAACCAATCAGCCCCAGCATTTT,CSARTVGTNQPQHF
TRBV18,TRBJ1-5,many,NA,TGTGCCAGCTCACCCCGAAGAACCGATCAGCCCCAGCATTTT,CASSPRRTDQPQHF
TRBV3-1,TRBJ1-1,many,NA,TGTGCCAGCAGCCAAGGGTCAGGAGGAACTGAAGCTTTCTTT,CASSQGSGGTEAFF